These 9 T cell receptor beta chains share one sample of origin, sequenced in a study of cytomegalovirus exposure and HLA in healthy donors. Both 60 Vbeta primers and 13 Jbeta primers went into the PCR. Some clones are missing from TCRdb's copy, which holds only in-frame ones; the method was immunoSEQ multiplex PCR. The sample carries a few hundred thousand clones, 84% recorded once. Specimen: PBMCs. The receptor source for this set is a woman in her 40s in good health and CMV-seropositive.

This clone was seen just once. This sequence joins TRBV11-1 and TRBJ2-3; 12 bases are a match to TRBD1. The germline V gene encodes CDR1 SGHAT and CDR2 FQDESV (reference sequence). The ends lost 5 bases at V and 1 base at J; junction bases unmatched: 10. This CDR3 has 18 amino acids. The CDR3 DNA is TGTGCCAGCAGCCCCAGGGACAGGGGGCGGGGGCGCACAGATACGCAGTATTTT. Translating gives CASSPRDRGRGRTDTQYF.

V and J are TRBV30 and TRBJ2-6; either TRBD1 or TRBD2 may supply D (5 bases each). The germline gives CDR1 GTSNPN, CDR2 SVGIG (reference sequence). With 7 bases removed from V and 0 bases from J, the gap between germline ends came to 10 bases. This CDR3 spans 14 amino acids. CDR3 residues: CASRGDSGANVLTF. CDR3 DNA sequence: TGTGCCTCGAGGGGCGACTCTGGGGCCAACGTCCTGACTTTC.

This clone came up once. The chain links TRBV28 to TRBJ2-3, with TRBD2 matching over 11 bases. CDR1 is MDHEN, CDR2 SYDVKM, per germline. This CDR3 contains 15 residues. The junction had 7 bases not matched to a gene; V was cut back by 5 bases and J by 6 bases. Written as DNA, the CDR3 is TGTGCCAGCAGTGACGTAGCGGGAGGGCCCGATACGCAGTATTTT. Its protein is CASSDVAGGPDTQYF.

The chain uses TRBV30 and TRBJ2-3; no clear D gene. V gave up 3 bases and J gave up 5 bases, with 6 bases separating them. The CDR3 totals 11 residues. CDR1 and CDR2 from the germline V gene are GTSNPN and SVGIG (reference sequence). The chain's CDR3 is CAWSRVDTQYF. The CDR3, as DNA: TGTGCCTGGAGCCGTGTAGATACGCAGTATTTT.

This chain joins TRBV7-2 and TRBJ2-3; 12 positions match TRBD2. The CDR3 has 16 residues. With 5 bases clipped from V and 6 bases from J, the junction kept 9 bases outside the gene matches. Per the germline V gene, CDR1 is SGHTA and CDR2 is FQGNSA. This chain's CDR3 is CASSPRLAGELDTQYF. The CDR3 nucleotides read TGTGCCAGCAGCCCTCGACTAGCGGGAGAGTTGGATACGCAGTATTTT.

The chain carries TRBV7-3 and TRBJ2-1; perhaps TRBD1 as D (5 bases). The V gene lost 3 bases and the J gene lost 5 bases, with 8 bases spanning the gap. The CDR3 is 13 amino acids. Germline V gives CDR1 SGHTA, CDR2 FQGTGA. CDR3 amino acids: CASSFGHHNEQFF. The CDR3 coding sequence is TGTGCCAGCAGCTTCGGACACCACAATGAGCAGTTCTTC. The complete variable domain, with remaining parts taken from reference TRBV7-3 and TRBJ2-1, reads GAGVSQTPSNKVTEKGKYVELRCDPISGHTALYWYRQSLGQGPEFLIYFQGTGAADDSGLPNDRFFAVRPEGSVSTLKIQRTERGDSAVYLCASSFGHHNEQFFGPGTRLTVL.

The rearrangement uses TRBV27 and TRBJ2-2, with 12 bases aligning to TRBD2. The germline V gene has CDR1 MNHEY and CDR2 SMNVEV (reference sequence). V was clipped by 3 bases and J by 5 bases; unmatched bases: 4. The CDR3 is 16 residues long. The DNA of the CDR3 is TGTGCCAGCAGTTTCTTACTAGCGGGAGGAACCGGGGAGCTGTTTTTT. Its protein product is CASSFLLAGGTGELFF.

The chain employs TRBV27 and TRBJ2-7; 7 bases match TRBD2. The germline CDR1 and CDR2 sequences are MNHEY and SMNVEV (reference sequence). The CDR3 covers 13 residues. V lost 5 bases to trimming and J lost 2 bases; unmatched junction nucleotides: 3. The DNA of the CDR3 is TGTGCCAGCAGTAGCGGGGAGACCTACGAGCAGTACTTC. It translates to CASSSGETYEQYF.

The rearrangement joins TRBV13 to TRBJ2-5; 12 positions match TRBD2. Germline CDR1 reads PRHDT; CDR2 reads FYEKMQ (reference sequence). The CDR3 sequence is 16 residues long. Trimming at V came to 1 base and at J to 4 bases, leaving 4 bases not matched to a gene. The CDR3 loop reads CASSLETSGGPETQYF. DNA for the CDR3: TGTGCCAGCAGCTTAGAGACTAGCGGGGGCCCAGAGACCCAGTACTTC.